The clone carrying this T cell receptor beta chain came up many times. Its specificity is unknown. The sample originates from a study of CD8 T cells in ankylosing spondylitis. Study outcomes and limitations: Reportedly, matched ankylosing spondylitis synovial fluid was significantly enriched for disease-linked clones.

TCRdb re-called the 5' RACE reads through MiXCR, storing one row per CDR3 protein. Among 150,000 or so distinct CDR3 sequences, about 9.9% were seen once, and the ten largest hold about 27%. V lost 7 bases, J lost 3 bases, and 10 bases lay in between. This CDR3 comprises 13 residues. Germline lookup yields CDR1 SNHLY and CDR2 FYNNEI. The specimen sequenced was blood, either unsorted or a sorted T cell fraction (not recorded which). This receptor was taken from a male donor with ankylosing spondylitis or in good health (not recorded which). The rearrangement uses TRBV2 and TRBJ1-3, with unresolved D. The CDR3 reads CASNLEIGNTIYF. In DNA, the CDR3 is TGTGCCAGCAATCTGGAGATTGGAAACACCATATATTTT.